Presented here are 10 T cell receptor beta chains from one specimen sequenced in a study of blood T cell repertoires in COVID-19. The data were produced by immunoSEQ multiplex PCR, yet TCRdb's version contains in-frame clones alone and is incomplete. The sample includes 100,000 to 150,000 clones, around 86% seen only once; the top ten take 25% to 30%. The material sequenced was peripheral blood. These receptors originate from an elderly woman with acute or convalescent COVID-19.

V usage is TRBV5-1 and J usage is TRBJ2-3; 11 bases line up with TRBD2. Unmatched junction bases numbered 8, after V lost 4 bases and J lost 4 bases. The CDR3 runs to 16 residues. The germline gives CDR1 SGHRS, CDR2 YFSETQ. CDR3 sequence (DNA): TGCGCCAGCAGCCACCTACTAGCGGGGGCCGCAGATACGCAGTATTTT. Residues: CASSHLLAGAADTQYF.

Only one count was recorded for this clone. The chain carries TRBV5-4 and TRBJ2-1, with D hard to call. This CDR3 spans 12 amino acids. V was trimmed by 3 bases and J by 7 bases, leaving 8 bases between them. Germline CDR1 SGHNT, CDR2 YYREEE (reference sequence). CDR3 in DNA: TGTGCCAGCAGCTCTCCCAGGAATGAGCAGTTCTTC. It specifies CASSSPRNEQFF.

This chain joins TRBV11-3 and TRBJ2-5; D gene uncertain. Trimming took 5 bases from V and 3 from J, leaving 10 bases between them. This CDR3 has 13 residues. Germline V gives CDR1 SGHNT, CDR2 YENEEA. The DNA for the CDR3 is TGTGCCAGCAGCCTCAACAAGAAAGAGACCCAGTACTTC. As protein: CASSLNKKETQYF.

The CDR3 nucleotides read TGCGCCAGCAGATCCGGGGCCGGACAGGCCACAGATACGCAGTATTTT. Translation: CASRSGAGQATDTQYF. This chain links TRBV5-1 with TRBJ2-3; TRBD1 matches 7 bases. The germline V gene encodes CDR1 SGHRS and CDR2 YFSETQ. This CDR3 comprises 16 residues. Germline trimming cut 5 bases from V and 2 bases from J; bases unmatched to any gene: 11.

The rearrangement joins TRBV6-5 to TRBJ1-1; D gene unclear. Germline assignment: CDR1 MNHEY and CDR2 SVGAGI. The CDR3 is 12 residues long. Trimming took off 8 bases at V and 2 bases at J, with 9 bases between the two ends. The chain's CDR3 is CASWWANTEAFF. CDR3 bases: TGTGCCAGCTGGTGGGCCAACACTGAAGCTTTCTTT.

This clone was observed once. This chain uses TRBV7-9 with TRBJ1-3, with D possibly TRBD1 on 6 matching bases. The CDR3 loop spans 14 amino acids. Trimming left V 2 bases short and J 7 bases short, with 12 bases between. Germline V gene data show CDR1 as SEHNR and CDR2 as FQNEAQ (reference sequence). CDR3 amino acids: CASSLKQGVNTIYF. The CDR3 DNA sequence: TGTGCCAGCAGCTTAAAACAGGGTGTTAACACCATATATTTT. Full variable domain (remainder filled in from reference TRBV7-9 and TRBJ1-3): DTGVSQNPRHKITKRGQNVTFRCDPISEHNRLYWYRQTLGQGPEFLTYFQNEAQLEKSRLLSDRFSAERPKGSFSTLEIQRTEQGDSAMYLCASSLKQGVNTIYFGEGSWLTVV.

The rearrangement links TRBV28 to TRBJ2-7; D may be TRBD1 (5 bases). The CDR3 sequence is 12 residues long. The germline V and J ends were trimmed by 6 bases and 7 bases, with 13 bases remaining between them. CDR1 is MDHEN, CDR2 SYDVKM, per germline. The CDR3 region is CASRNRSGEQYV. CDR3 nucleotides: TGTGCCAGCAGGAACCGGTCAGGGGAGCAGTACGTC.

The chain uses TRBV29-1 and TRBJ2-7; TRBD1 matches at 8 bases. Germline values: CDR1 SQVTM, CDR2 ANQGSEA. The CDR3 is 14 residues long. Losses at the gene ends were 3 bases for V and 6 bases for J; bases not matched to a gene: 10. The CDR3: CSVDKQGASGEQYF. In DNA, the CDR3 is TGCAGCGTTGATAAGCAGGGGGCGTCGGGCGAGCAGTACTTC.

The J gene is TRBJ2-6, the V gene TRBV19; perhaps TRBD2 as D (6 bases). Germline V lookup: CDR1 LNHDA, CDR2 SQIVND (reference sequence). This CDR3 comprises 16 residues. V was shortened by 7 bases and J by 1 base, with 14 bases between the two germline ends. Written as DNA, the CDR3 is TGTGCCAGTACCCTATCCGCGGGGTCTGGGGCCAACGTCCTGACTTTC. Protein sequence: CASTLSAGSGANVLTF.

The rearrangement joins TRBV3-1 (or the pseudogene TRBV3-2) to TRBJ1-1, with TRBD1 as a possible D gene (6 bases). Trimming stripped 6 bases from V and 3 bases from J, with 20 bases between. Germline CDR1 reads LGHDT; CDR2 reads YNNKEL (reference sequence). The CDR3 is 16 residues long. The CDR3 region has the DNA TGTGCCAGCAGTCCAAGAATCGGACAGTACTACACTGAAGCTTTCTTT. It specifies CASSPRIGQYYTEAFF.